This T cell receptor beta chain was identified in a study of OX40 agonist ivuxolimab in advanced cancers. Across the whole study: The study treated patients with ivuxolimab, an agonistic anti-OX40 (CD134) antibody.

Measured with immunoSEQ multiplex PCR; TCRdb has only the in-frame clones, and not every one. The sample has fewer than 80,000 clones; less than 95% are singletons. Germline CDR1 reads KGHSH; CDR2 reads LQKENI. Trimming pared 0 bases from V and 5 bases from J, leaving 14 bases between. There are 16 residues in the CDR3. The chain employs TRBV18 and TRBJ2-1; D may be TRBD1 (6 bases). Sequencing used CD4+ or CD8+ T cells sorted from blood, obtained in a trial of the OX40 agonist ivuxolimab. The sequence derives from an adult with an advanced solid tumor such as melanoma, head and neck, liver or kidney cancer. The CDR3 sequence is CASSPPKGQQDNEQFF. DNA for the CDR3: TGTGCCAGCTCACCACCTAAGGGACAACAGGACAATGAGCAGTTCTTC. The variable domain in full, completed from reference TRBV18 and TRBJ2-1, reads NAGVMQNPRHLVRRRGQEARLRCSPMKGHSHVYWYRQLPEEGLKFMVYLQKENIIDESGMPKERFSAEFPKEGPSILRIQQVVRGDSAAYFCASSPPKGQQDNEQFFGPGTRLTVL.